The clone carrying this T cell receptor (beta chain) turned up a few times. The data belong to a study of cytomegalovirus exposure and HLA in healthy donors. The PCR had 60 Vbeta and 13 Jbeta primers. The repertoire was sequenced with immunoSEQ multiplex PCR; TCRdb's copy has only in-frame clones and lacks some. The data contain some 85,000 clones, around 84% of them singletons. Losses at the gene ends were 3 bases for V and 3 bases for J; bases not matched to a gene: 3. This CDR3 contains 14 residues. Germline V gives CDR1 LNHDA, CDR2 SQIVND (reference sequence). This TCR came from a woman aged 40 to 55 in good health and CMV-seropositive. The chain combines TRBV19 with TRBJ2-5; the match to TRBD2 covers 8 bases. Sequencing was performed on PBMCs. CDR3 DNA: TGTGCCAGTAGTATCAGTAGCGGGGAAGAGACCCAGTACTTC. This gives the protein CASSISSGEETQYF.